Described below is a single TCR beta chain sequence and its context. As yet, its antigen is unknown. Using a J-beta primer mix together with a sample-barcoded 5' primer, a second PCR was run for about 6 to 11 cycles. TCRdb analysed the 5' RACE reads with MiXCR anew, one entry per CDR3 protein. The sample carries 800,000 to 950,000 distinct CDR3 sequences, roughly 40% recorded once. The sample originates from a study of blood T cells in healthy people across ages. Study-wide findings and caveats: Diversity was estimated from one million T cells, and these estimates were considered underestimates.

The germline V gene encodes CDR1 SGHRS and CDR2 YFSETQ. The CDR3 extends over 15 amino acids. This chain connects TRBV5-1 to TRBJ2-5, with 7 bases matching TRBD1. Near its end, the DNA agrees better with TRBJ2-7, so the J call may be wrong. The sequenced sample was blood. The clonotype originates from a young man in good health. This CDR3 is CASSPPGQVGHEQYF. The CDR3 DNA reads TGCGCCAGCAGCCCACCTGGACAGGTAGGACACGAGCAGTACTTC.